This T cell receptor (beta chain) is from a study of response to subunit inactivated influenza vaccine. Whole-study results and caveats: The authors suggested that every seasonal influenza vaccination recruits few new T cells.

This clonotype was seen a handful of times. Its antigen is undetermined. CDR3 length equals 14 residues. Trimming cost V 4 bases and J 1 base, with 9 bases left between them. Germline lookup yields CDR1 WNHNN and CDR2 SYGVQD (reference sequence). TCRdb used MiXCR to reprocess the RT-PCR reads, holding one entry per CDR3 protein. The sample yields about 520,000 distinct CDR3 sequences, over 25% seen once. The clonotype comes from a man aged 50 to 60 who received an inactivated influenza vaccine. The chain is built from TRBV10-1 and TRBJ2-3, with TRBD2 as a possible D gene (5 bases). The sequenced sample was CD4+ T cells sorted from PBMCs, obtained around 5 days after vaccination. Here the CDR3 DNA reads TGCGCCAGCAGTGTGCTAGCCCGCACAGATACGCAGTATTTT. Protein sequence: CASSVLARTDTQYF.